This T cell receptor beta chain was sequenced during a study of T cells in Graves' hyperthyroidism and ophthalmopathy. From RNA transcripts, TCR beta CDR3 regions were amplified. HTBI primers were the set used in a first-round RT-PCR of the TCR CDR3. TCRdb re-called the multiplex PCR reads with MiXCR, one entry per CDR3 protein. The sample holds about 160,000 distinct CDR3 sequences, approximately 9% seen once. This clonotype was found many times. Its cognate antigen is unknown. Whole-study results and caveats: Among clonotypes expanded in thyroid above 0.001, most were also found in blood. From stable hyperthyroidism, ophthalmopathy was set apart by a 13 V-J model.

V lost 7 bases, J lost 8 bases, and 14 bases lay in between. Germline CDR1 reads MNHNS; CDR2 reads SASEGT. The CDR3 loop spans 12 amino acids. Sample: blood. The rearrangement uses TRBV6-1 and TRBJ1-1, with unresolved D. The source is a woman between 18 and 29 years old with Graves' hyperthyroidism that later progressed to Graves' ophthalmopathy. CDR3 protein: CASTPRRKEAFF. CDR3 coding DNA: TGTGCCAGCACTCCAAGGAGGAAAGAAGCTTTCTTT.